This TCR beta chain was captured in a study of identical twins. Each donor (without exception) was a healthy Caucasian. MiXCR, applied by TCRdb to the 5' RACE reads, yields one record per CDR3 protein. This table holds 570,000 or so distinct CDR3 sequences, 9% to 10% found once. This clonotype was seen repeatedly, ten times or more. No antigen is known for it. Overall study results and limits: With abundant cord blood beta clonotypes, insertions were fewer; memory repertoires showed no such pattern. Findings depended on cross-sectional statistics rather than tracking the same donors. Model-predicted out-of-frame TCR alpha sharing fell below observed values in monozygotic twins.

Trimming removed 6 bases at V and 8 bases at J, with 22 bases between. This CDR3 region has 15 residues. This sample was shared with a second study, whose subject was yellow fever vaccine responses in identical twins.

The receptor was isolated from a woman in her late teens or twenties in good health. The sequencing input was PBMCs. V usage is TRBV12-3 or TRBV12-4 and J usage is TRBJ1-2, with D perhaps matching TRBD1 (5 bases). DNA of the CDR3: TGTGCCAGCAGACCCACGGGGCAGCTTTCGGGGGGCTACACCTTC. This translates into CASRPTGQLSGGYTF.